This T cell receptor beta chain was observed in a study of blood T cell repertoires in COVID-19. Per the germline V gene, CDR1 is MNHEY and CDR2 is SVGAGI. Between the trimmed V and J ends, which lost 6 bases and 2 bases, there was a span of 7 bases. There are 12 residues in the CDR3. The data were produced by immunoSEQ multiplex PCR, yet TCRdb's version contains in-frame clones alone and is incomplete. The top ten clones hold around 10% of a sample with under 250,000 clones, roughly 85% of them seen once. This clone was detected only once. This receptor was taken from a woman between 50 and 59 years old with acute COVID-19. This sequence joins TRBV6-5 and TRBJ1-1; no firm D call. Sequencing was done on a sample of PBMCs or T cells enriched from blood (not recorded which). CDR3 protein: CASRQINTEAFF. The CDR3 DNA reads as TGTGCCAGCAGACAGATTAACACTGAAGCTTTCTTT.